These T cell receptor beta chains were read from a single sample in a study of long-term antiretroviral therapy in people with HIV. The repertoire was sequenced with immunoSEQ multiplex PCR; TCRdb's copy has only in-frame clones and lacks some. The data contain 30,000 or so clones, 70% to 85% of them singletons. Sequencing used unsorted PBMCs, obtained 3 years after starting antiretroviral therapy. The receptors originated from a man aged 35-49 years with HIV. CDR3s include the opening cysteine and the closing phenylalanine or tryptophan. A D gene is named only where the DNA matches it firmly. Expanded clones get a size class; other rows say once, few or many, or leave the size out.

D	length	size	V	J	CDR3	DNA
NA	15	NA	TRBV7-9	TRBJ1-3	CASSSGLDPGNTIYF	TGTGCCAGCAGCTCCGGACTGGACCCTGGAAACACCATATATTTT
NA	14	NA	TRBV13	TRBJ1-1	CASSFRGSNTEAFF	TGTGCCAGCAGCTTCCGGGGTTCGAACACTGAAGCTTTCTTT
NA	12	NA	TRBV7-9	TRBJ2-3	CASRTSTDTQYF	TGTGCCAGCCGGACCTCCACAGATACGCAGTATTTT
NA	14	NA	TRBV7-9	TRBJ2-5	CASSLILGPGRQYF	TGTGCCAGCAGCTTAATCTTAGGCCCTGGACGCCAGTACTTC
TRBD1	15	NA	TRBV5-1	TRBJ2-7	CASSGGQGVSYEQYF	TGCGCCAGCAGCGGTGGACAGGGGGTTTCCTACGAGCAGTACTTC
NA	14	few	TRBV2	TRBJ1-6	CASSGDYFSSPLHF	TGTGCCAGCAGTGGGGACTATTTTAGTTCACCCCTCCACTTT
TRBD1	15	once	TRBV5-6	TRBJ1-6	CASSDFDRGNSPLHF	TGTGCCAGCAGCGACTTCGACAGGGGTAATTCACCCCTCCACTTT
NA	18	few	TRBV7-9	TRBJ1-3	CASSFVLGRGSSGNTIYF	TGTGCCAGCAGCTTTGTTCTAGGAAGGGGAAGCTCTGGAAACACCATATATTTT
NA	15	NA	TRBV5-6	TRBJ2-2	CASSYLAKNTGELFF	TGTGCCAGCAGCTACTTGGCAAAAAACACCGGGGAGCTGTTTTTT
TRBD2	16	few	TRBV27	TRBJ2-3	CASSSGDPWDGDTQYF	TGTGCCAGTAGTAGCGGGGACCCATGGGATGGCGATACGCAGTATTTT
NA	15	NA	TRBV6-1	TRBJ2-3	CASSEDLLITHTQYF	TGTGCCAGCAGTGAAGACCTCCTTATAACGCATACGCAGTATTTT
NA	16	few	TRBV5-6	TRBJ1-3	CASSLVDRYSGNTIYF	TGTGCCAGCAGCTTGGTCGACAGATACTCTGGAAACACCATATATTTT
NA	14	NA	TRBV7-9	TRBJ2-2	CASSLGVTGGELFF	TGTGCCAGCAGCTTAGGCGTTACAGGCGGGGAGCTGTTTTTT
TRBD1	17	NA	TRBV9	TRBJ1-2	CASSEDIQGETGYGYTF	TGTGCCAGCAGCGAGGACATACAGGGGGAGACTGGCTATGGCTACACCTTC
NA	14	NA	TRBV9	TRBJ1-1	CASSRGAWGAEAFF	TGTGCCAGCAGCCGAGGGGCCTGGGGCGCTGAAGCTTTCTTT
NA	12	NA	TRBV18	TRBJ2-5	CASSRNQETQYF	TGTGCCAGCTCACGGAACCAAGAGACCCAGTACTTC
TRBD1	15	few	TRBV7-8	TRBJ2-1	CASSLAGTGGNEQFF	TGTGCCAGCAGCTTAGCCGGGACAGGGGGCAATGAGCAGTTCTTC
NA	18	once	TRBV12-5	TRBJ1-1	CASGLVVLASEVGTEAFF	TGTGCTAGTGGTTTGGTAGTTCTGGCCAGCGAAGTGGGCACTGAAGCTTTCTTT
NA	15	NA	TRBV5-1	TRBJ2-2	CASSFQGEVSGELFF	TGCGCCAGCAGCTTCCAGGGGGAGGTTTCCGGGGAGCTGTTTTTT
NA	13	NA	TRBV30	TRBJ2-2	CAWSEDWTGELFF	TGTGCCTGGAGTGAGGACTGGACCGGGGAGCTGTTTTTT
TRBD1	14	NA	TRBV11-2	TRBJ1-2	CASSFGTANYGYTF	TGTGCCAGCAGTTTTGGGACAGCTAACTATGGCTACACCTTC
TRBD1	15	NA	TRBV4-1	TRBJ2-7	CASSQGDRASYEQYF	TGCGCCAGCAGCCAAGGAGACAGGGCATCCTACGAGCAGTACTTC
NA	13	NA	TRBV30	TRBJ1-2	CAWRVGPPRGYTF	TGTGCCTGGAGAGTGGGACCGCCACGGGGCTACACCTTC
TRBD1	15	NA	TRBV18	TRBJ1-5	CASSYGQGTEQPQHF	TGTGCCAGCTCGTATGGACAGGGAACGGAACAGCCCCAGCATTTT